This T cell receptor beta chain was sequenced in a study of Graves' ophthalmopathy and Graves' hyperthyroidism. About the research overall: At initial diagnosis, peripheral blood was obtained, and this preceded any treatment.

Trimming removed 1 base from V and 1 base from J; junction bases left unmatched: 4. CDR1 is LGHDT, CDR2 YNNKEL, per germline (reference sequence). The CDR3 runs to 15 residues. This clonotype was detected ten times or more. Investigators amplified TCR beta CDR3 regions from RNA transcripts. First-round RT-PCR employed HTBI primers, with a second-round multiplex PCR after it. TCRdb re-analysed the multiplex PCR reads in MiXCR, keeping a single row per CDR3 protein. The data hold under 350,000 distinct CDR3 sequences, with roughly 15% observed a single time. Where ophthalmopathy was present, donors had moderate-to-severe activity, CAS ≥3, NOSPECS ≥4 and duration under 3 months.

V gene TRBV3-1 combines with J gene TRBJ2-7, with 7 bases fitting TRBD2. The sequencing input was peripheral blood. The clonotype was recovered from an adult man with Graves' ophthalmopathy. The CDR3 loop reads CASSQVPAGSYEQYF. Written as DNA, the CDR3 is TGTGCCAGCAGCCAAGTTCCAGCGGGGTCCTACGAGCAGTACTTC.